This TCR beta chain was profiled in a study of OX40 agonist ivuxolimab in advanced cancers. The sampling schedule covered blood at baseline, cycle 4 day 1, and cycle 7 day 1. This CDR3 region has 15 residues. Germline V gene data show CDR1 as LNHNV and CDR2 as YYDKDF (reference sequence). V was pared by 2 bases and J by 0 bases, with 8 bases between. Clones were sequenced by immunoSEQ multiplex PCR, and TCRdb holds only the in-frame ones, with some missing. The table records over 60,000 clones, approximately 78% of them present only once. The TCR was taken from an adult with an advanced solid tumor such as melanoma, head and neck, liver or kidney cancer. The chain employs TRBV15 and TRBJ1-3; D is possibly TRBD1 (5 bases). This specimen consisted of CD4+ or CD8+ T cells sorted from blood, obtained in a trial of the OX40 agonist ivuxolimab. CDR3 amino acids: CATSRSGGSGNTIYF. The CDR3 coding sequence is TGTGCCACCAGCAGATCCGGGGGCTCTGGAAACACCATATATTTT.